This T cell receptor beta chain derives from a study of TIL therapy for anti-PD-1-resistant metastatic lung cancer. Time point of the sample: pre-treatment sample, taken before nivolumab and TIL therapy. Sequencing used immunoSEQ v3. The protocol was immunoSEQ multiplex PCR, while the TCRdb copy is restricted to in-frame clones and leaves out a portion. The profile shows tens of thousands of clones, more than 60% of them singletons. Study observations and caveats: The cohort had more treatment-naive, never-smoker and oncogene-addicted patients than typical.

CDR1 and CDR2 from the germline V gene are SGHRS and YFSETQ. V shed 7 bases and J shed 2 bases, with 15 bases lying between them. This CDR3 is built from 15 residues. For this clone: Its antigen remains unidentified.

Source: blood, taken at baseline. This clonotype was sampled from a person between 25 and 80 years old with non-small cell lung cancer. This chain joins TRBV5-1 and TRBJ1-4; D might be TRBD1 (5 bases). CDR3 amino acids: CASSPEGFTNEKLFF. CDR3 DNA: TGCGCCAGCTCTCCGGAGGGGTTTACTAATGAAAAACTGTTTTTT.